This section outlines one T cell receptor beta chain sequence together with its context. Its target is unknown. This entry comes from a study of T-cell memory formation after mild COVID-19. At the level of the study: The study found TCR clusters largely donor specific. Findings and caveats of the study: The study found balanced CD4/CD8 in clones contracting day 15 to 85 and a CD4+ lean in later expanders. Contracting CD4+ clones lay largely in CM and EM, with CD8+ ones residing in EMRA.

Amplification by 5'RACE using constant-segment primers produced TCR alpha and TCR beta cDNA libraries that carried sample barcodes and UMIs. In TCRdb, the 5' RACE reads were re-called with MiXCR into one record per CDR3 protein. The top ten hold 8.8% of the sample, which has fewer than 450,000 distinct CDR3 sequences, around 24% seen once. This receptor was taken from an adult woman who had mild COVID-19 (a few samples of this study predate the infection). Cell type and time point are not known. The sample comprised PBMCs or a T cell subset sorted from them (not recorded which).

CDR3 loop: CAISVKEGYEQYF. CDR3 sequence (DNA): TGTGCCATCAGTGTCAAAGAAGGATACGAGCAGTACTTC. The gene calls are TRBV10-3 and TRBJ2-7, with unresolved D. Germline assignment: CDR1 ENHRY and CDR2 SYGVKD. Between the trimmed V and J ends, which lost 4 bases and 4 bases, there was a span of 11 bases. CDR3 length: 13 amino acids.